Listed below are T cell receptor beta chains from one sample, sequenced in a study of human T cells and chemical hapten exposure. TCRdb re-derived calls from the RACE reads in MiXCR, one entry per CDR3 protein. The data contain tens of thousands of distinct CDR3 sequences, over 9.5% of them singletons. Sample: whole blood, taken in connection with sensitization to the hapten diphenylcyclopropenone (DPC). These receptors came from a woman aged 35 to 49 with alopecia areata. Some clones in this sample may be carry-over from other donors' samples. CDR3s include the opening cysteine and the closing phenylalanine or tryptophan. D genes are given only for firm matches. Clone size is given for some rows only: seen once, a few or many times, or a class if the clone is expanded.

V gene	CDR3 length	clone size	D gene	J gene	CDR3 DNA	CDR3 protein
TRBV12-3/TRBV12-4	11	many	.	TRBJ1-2	TGTGCCACGGCGTTAAACTATGGCTACACCTTC	CATALNYGYTF
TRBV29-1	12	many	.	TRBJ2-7	TGCAGCGTTAACTCAGCAACCTACGAGCAGTACTTC	CSVNSATYEQYF
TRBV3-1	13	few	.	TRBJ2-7	TGTGCCAGCAGCCAGGGAAGGAGGTACGAGCAGTACTTC	CASSQGRRYEQYF
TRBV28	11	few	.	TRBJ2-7	TGTGCCAGCACTGGACTTTACGAGCAGTACTTC	CASTGLYEQYF
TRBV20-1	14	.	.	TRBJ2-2	TGCAGTGCTAGCCCGGGAGCTCGTCCCGGGGAGCTGTTTTTT	CSASPGARPGELFF
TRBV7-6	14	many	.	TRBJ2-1	TGTGCCAGCAGCTCGGGGTCCCACGACAATGAGCAGTTCTTC	CASSSGSHDNEQFF
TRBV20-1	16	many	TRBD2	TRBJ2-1	TGCAGTGCTAGAGAGTTGCTAGCGGGAACTACATATGAGCAGTTCTTC	CSARELLAGTTYEQFF
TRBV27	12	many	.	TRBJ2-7	TGTGCCAGCAGCGAGAATTTACACGAGCAGTACTTC	CASSENLHEQYF
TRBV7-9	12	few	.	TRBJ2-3	TGTGCCAGCAGCTCGATCGGAGATACGCAGTATTTT	CASSSIGDTQYF
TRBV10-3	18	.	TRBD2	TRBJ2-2	TGTGCCATCAGTCTAGCGGGGTCTTCCCCTTTGAACACCGGGGAGCTGTTTTTT	CAISLAGSSPLNTGELFF
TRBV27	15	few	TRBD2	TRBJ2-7	TGTGCCAGCAGCATACGGGGACTAGCATCCTACGAGCAGTACTTC	CASSIRGLASYEQYF
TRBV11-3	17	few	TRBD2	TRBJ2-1	TGTGCCAGCAGCTTAGCGACGACTAGCGGGGGGGCTGATGAGCAGTTCTTC	CASSLATTSGGADEQFF
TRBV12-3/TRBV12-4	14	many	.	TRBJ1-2	TGTGCCAGCAGTCCGGCTGGGGAGTTCGGTGGCTACACCTTC	CASSPAGEFGGYTF
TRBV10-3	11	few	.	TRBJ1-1	TGTGCCATCAGTGATGGGGGCCCTGCTTTCTTT	CAISDGGPAFF
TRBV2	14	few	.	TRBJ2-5	TGTGCCAGCAGTGCAATGGCTTACCAAGAGACCCAGTACTTC	CASSAMAYQETQYF
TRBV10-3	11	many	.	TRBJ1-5	TGTGCCATCAGTGATAGACAGCCCCAGCATTTT	CAISDRQPQHF
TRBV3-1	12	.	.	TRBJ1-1	TGTGCCAGCAGCCCCTCGGGATCTGAAGCTTTCTTT	CASSPSGSEAFF
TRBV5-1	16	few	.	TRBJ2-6	TGCGCCAGCAGCTTCCCGGATAACTCTGGGGCCAACGTCCTGACTTTC	CASSFPDNSGANVLTF
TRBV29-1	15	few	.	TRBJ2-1	TGCAGCGTTGAAGATCGGGGGTCATCCTACAATGAGCAGTTCTTC	CSVEDRGSSYNEQFF
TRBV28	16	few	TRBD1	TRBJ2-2	TGTGCCAGCACCCCCATACTACGACAGGGGACCGGGGAGCTGTTTTTT	CASTPILRQGTGELFF
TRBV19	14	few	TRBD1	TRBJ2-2	TGTGCCAGTAGTACACCGGGACAGGGAACAAGGCTGTTTTTT	CASSTPGQGTRLFF
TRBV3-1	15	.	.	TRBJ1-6	TGTGCCAGCAGCCAAGAGGCAGGGGCTAATTCACCCCTCCACTTT	CASSQEAGANSPLHF
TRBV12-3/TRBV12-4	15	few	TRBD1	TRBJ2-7	TGTGCCAGCAGCCTCGGACAGGGGGTTTCCTACGAGCAGTACTTC	CASSLGQGVSYEQYF
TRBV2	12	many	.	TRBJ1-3	TGTGCCAGCAGTGAAATTGGAAACACCATATATTTT	CASSEIGNTIYF
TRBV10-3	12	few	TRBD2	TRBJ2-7	TGTGCCTCCGGGACTAGCGGGGACGAGCAGTACTTC	CASGTSGDEQYF
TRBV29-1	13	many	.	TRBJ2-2	TGCAGCGTTGCCTGGGTTGGCACCGGGGAGCTGTTTTTT	CSVAWVGTGELFF
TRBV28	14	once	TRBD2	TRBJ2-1	TGTGCCAGCAGTTTACTCACCGGGGGGGACGAGCAGTTCTTC	CASSLLTGGDEQFF
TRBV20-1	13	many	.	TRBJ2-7	TGCAGTGCTGAAGGCAAAATCTCCTACGAGCAGTACTTC	CSAEGKISYEQYF
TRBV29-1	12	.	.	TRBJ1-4	TGCAGCGCCTTGTCCAGTGATGAAAAACTGTTTTTT	CSALSSDEKLFF